The 5 T cell receptor beta chains listed next were all sequenced from one sample in a study of blood T cell repertoires in COVID-19. The method was immunoSEQ multiplex PCR; TCRdb's version includes in-frame clones alone and lacks a portion of them. The data contain over 150,000 clones, 65% to 85% of them singletons. The sequenced material came from peripheral blood. All receptors derive from a man between 70 and 80 years old with active or convalescent COVID-19.

The V gene is TRBV7-9, the J gene TRBJ1-2, with 8 bases that match TRBD1. The CDR3 loop spans 16 amino acids. Per germline, CDR1 SEHNR and CDR2 FQNEAQ (reference sequence). Trimming took 4 bases from V and 1 from J; bases not matched to a gene: 8. CDR3 sequence: CASSSITGGNNYGYTF. DNA of the CDR3: TGTGCCAGCAGCTCGATTACAGGGGGAAATAACTATGGCTACACCTTC.

This rearrangement joins TRBV7-2 to TRBJ2-3; 8 bases are shared with TRBD2. This CDR3 is 15 amino acids long. Germline loops: CDR1 SGHTA, CDR2 FQGNSA. Trimming took 5 bases from V and 6 from J; bases not matched to a gene: 10. The CDR3 bases are TGTGCCAGCAGCGTCGGGGGGGACCCGAGGGATACGCAGTATTTT. This translates into CASSVGGDPRDTQYF.

The chain employs TRBV30 and TRBJ1-4; D remains ambiguous. The CDR3 is made up of 14 amino acids. The V end was cut by 1 base, the J end by 8 bases, with 14 bases between. CDR1 GTSNPN and CDR2 SVGIG come from the germline V gene (reference sequence). The CDR3 nucleotides read TGTGCCTGGAGTGCCACTTCCATGTGGGAAAAACTGTTTTTT. It translates to CAWSATSMWEKLFF.

The gene calls are TRBV7-9 and TRBJ2-7, with TRBD1 matching 7 bases. Germline V lookup: CDR1 SEHNR, CDR2 FQNEAQ (reference sequence). The CDR3 length is 15 residues. V shed 5 bases and J 3 bases; nucleotides not matched to a gene: 10. The CDR3 DNA sequence: TGTGCCAGCAGCCTCGCCAGGTCAGGGGGCTACGAGCAGTACTTC. As protein: CASSLARSGGYEQYF. Using reference TRBV7-9 and TRBJ2-7 for the parts outside the CDR3, the full variable domain is DTGVSQNPRHKITKRGQNVTFRCDPISEHNRLYWYRQTLGQGPEFLTYFQNEAQLEKSRLLSDRFSAERPKGSFSTLEIQRTEQGDSAMYLCASSLARSGGYEQYFGPGTRLTVT.

This clone showed up just once. The CDR3, as DNA: TGTGCCTGGAGAACGGGACAGCTCACCTACGAGCAGTACTTC. Protein: CAWRTGQLTYEQYF. The chain uses TRBV30 and TRBJ2-7; 7 bases match TRBD1. The CDR3 is 14 residues long. CDR1 GTSNPN and CDR2 SVGIG come from the germline V gene (reference sequence). V was pared by 3 bases and J by 2 bases, with 7 bases of the junction left unmatched.